The TCR beta chain described here comes from a study of cytomegalovirus exposure and HLA in healthy donors. Study-level background: A data release that came early held tens of millions of unique TCRs from HLA-typed donors. Points from the study as a whole: Most subjects' HLA-A and HLA-B alleles were reportedly predicted from TCR beta sequences.

About this clone: Its antigen is as yet unknown.

The primer mix had 60 Vbeta and 13 Jbeta primers. The data were produced by immunoSEQ multiplex PCR, yet TCRdb's version contains in-frame clones alone and is incomplete. The data contain about 160,000 clones, around 84% of them singletons. This CDR3 region has 16 residues. Trimming cost V 1 base and J 4 bases; bases outside gene matches: 5. The V gene's germline CDR1 is SGHTA and CDR2 FQGTGA. The sequence was obtained from a man aged 45-65 years in good health and CMV-seropositive. Sequencing was performed on PBMCs. The chain is built from TRBV7-3 and TRBJ2-1; 9 nucleotides match TRBD2. The DNA of the CDR3 is TGTGCCAGCAGCTTAAGCGGGGCGGGAGGGTACAATGAGCAGTTCTTC. Its translation is CASSLSGAGGYNEQFF.